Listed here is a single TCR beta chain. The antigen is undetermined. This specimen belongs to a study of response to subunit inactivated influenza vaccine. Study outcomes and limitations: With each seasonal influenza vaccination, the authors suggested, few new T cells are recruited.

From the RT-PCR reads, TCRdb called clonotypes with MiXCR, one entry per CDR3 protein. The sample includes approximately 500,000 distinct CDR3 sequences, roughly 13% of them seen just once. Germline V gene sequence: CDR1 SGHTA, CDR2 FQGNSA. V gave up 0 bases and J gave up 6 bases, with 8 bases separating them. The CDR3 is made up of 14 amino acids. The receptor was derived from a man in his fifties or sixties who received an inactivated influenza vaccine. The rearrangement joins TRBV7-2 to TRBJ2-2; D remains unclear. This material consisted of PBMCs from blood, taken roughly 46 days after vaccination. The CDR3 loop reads CASSLAMGSGELFF. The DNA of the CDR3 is TGTGCCAGCAGCTTAGCGATGGGATCCGGGGAGCTGTTTTTT.